This is a list of T cell receptor beta chains from one sample in a study of T cells in Graves' hyperthyroidism and ophthalmopathy. TCRdb called the multiplex PCR reads again in MiXCR, with one record for every CDR3 protein. In the table there are hundreds of thousands of distinct CDR3 sequences, 14% of which are singletons. What was sequenced was blood. These receptors all come from a woman between 18 and 29 years old with Graves' hyperthyroidism. The conserved cysteine and the conserved F or W are not part of the CDR3 here.

TRBV2 | ASRGLAVEQF
TRBV5-1 | ASSQDPRALMGYT
TRBV29-1 | SATGAGNEKLF
TRBV20-1 | SASGPNTGGLF
TRBV2 | ASSARTFSSYEQY
TRBV6-5 | ASSYSGGGGRQYTQY
TRBV30 | AWSVGGGSTETQY
TRBV4-3 | ASSQGSRQGLTLAKNIQY
TRBV28 | ASSEETGTRTGELF
TRBV5-5 | ASSQLAGGSTGELF
TRBV30 | ASPHPGANVLT
TRBV28 | ASSPHPSGTYNEQF
TRBV28 | ASSTRKAGAETQY
TRBV12-3/TRBV12-4 | ASSFAAVGNTIY
TRBV6-2/TRBV6-3 | ASGRNLNGELF
TRBV5-6 | ASSFEGRLNTEAF
TRBV4-1 | ASSQVRRDRGAGEQY
TRBV12-3/TRBV12-4 | ASSPRGRQETQY
TRBV19 | ASGGANTIY
TRBV7-3 | ASSLTQDAGELF
TRBV20-1 | SARERNREYSPLH
TRBV5-6 | ASSPPLRTPKDNEQF
TRBV7-9 | ASSSQGQPTNEKLF
TRBV18 | ASSQCTGGCEQY
TRBV28 | ASSTPRLGLNYGYT
TRBV12-3/TRBV12-4 | ASNGGVGDEQY
TRBV6-5 | ASSYSGSFVYGYT
TRBV6-1 | ASSPGTNLLGGKLF
TRBV7-3 | ASSLGAGSADTQY
TRBV2 | ASSERGFGYT
TRBV7-2 | ASSLLGLSNTGELF
TRBV27 | ASSLSMSWGPNEKLF
TRBV7-2 | ASSLGVGLSYNEQF
TRBV5-1 | ASSLGVAGWDEQF
TRBV6-5 | ASWATGRGTEAF
TRBV20-1 | SARSGTRLSELF
TRBV28 | ASSPERGLAVYEQY
TRBV11-2 | ASSFPVAGGPSYEQY
TRBV29-1 | SVEVLLAGVTDTQY
TRBV27 | ASSLSGRLGIQY
TRBV6-2/TRBV6-3 | ASRTGRGQPQH
TRBV14 | ASSQNRLLVGYNEQF
TRBV30 | AWTGAEEKLF
TRBV6-2/TRBV6-3 | ASSGQGAYSNQPQH
TRBV7-9 | ASSPQAGGQIYEQY
TRBV19 | ASSISGAGYYGYT
TRBV6-1 | ASSYGSGNDEQF
TRBV5-6 | ASSSSAGEYSNEQF
TRBV4-1 | ASSQPRTGQSKNIQY
TRBV5-1 | ASSSIGTPSYEQY
TRBV19 | ATDRVTEAF
TRBV11-2 | ASSLVASGTGEQY
TRBV24-1 | ATSDLPALDLTHYEQY